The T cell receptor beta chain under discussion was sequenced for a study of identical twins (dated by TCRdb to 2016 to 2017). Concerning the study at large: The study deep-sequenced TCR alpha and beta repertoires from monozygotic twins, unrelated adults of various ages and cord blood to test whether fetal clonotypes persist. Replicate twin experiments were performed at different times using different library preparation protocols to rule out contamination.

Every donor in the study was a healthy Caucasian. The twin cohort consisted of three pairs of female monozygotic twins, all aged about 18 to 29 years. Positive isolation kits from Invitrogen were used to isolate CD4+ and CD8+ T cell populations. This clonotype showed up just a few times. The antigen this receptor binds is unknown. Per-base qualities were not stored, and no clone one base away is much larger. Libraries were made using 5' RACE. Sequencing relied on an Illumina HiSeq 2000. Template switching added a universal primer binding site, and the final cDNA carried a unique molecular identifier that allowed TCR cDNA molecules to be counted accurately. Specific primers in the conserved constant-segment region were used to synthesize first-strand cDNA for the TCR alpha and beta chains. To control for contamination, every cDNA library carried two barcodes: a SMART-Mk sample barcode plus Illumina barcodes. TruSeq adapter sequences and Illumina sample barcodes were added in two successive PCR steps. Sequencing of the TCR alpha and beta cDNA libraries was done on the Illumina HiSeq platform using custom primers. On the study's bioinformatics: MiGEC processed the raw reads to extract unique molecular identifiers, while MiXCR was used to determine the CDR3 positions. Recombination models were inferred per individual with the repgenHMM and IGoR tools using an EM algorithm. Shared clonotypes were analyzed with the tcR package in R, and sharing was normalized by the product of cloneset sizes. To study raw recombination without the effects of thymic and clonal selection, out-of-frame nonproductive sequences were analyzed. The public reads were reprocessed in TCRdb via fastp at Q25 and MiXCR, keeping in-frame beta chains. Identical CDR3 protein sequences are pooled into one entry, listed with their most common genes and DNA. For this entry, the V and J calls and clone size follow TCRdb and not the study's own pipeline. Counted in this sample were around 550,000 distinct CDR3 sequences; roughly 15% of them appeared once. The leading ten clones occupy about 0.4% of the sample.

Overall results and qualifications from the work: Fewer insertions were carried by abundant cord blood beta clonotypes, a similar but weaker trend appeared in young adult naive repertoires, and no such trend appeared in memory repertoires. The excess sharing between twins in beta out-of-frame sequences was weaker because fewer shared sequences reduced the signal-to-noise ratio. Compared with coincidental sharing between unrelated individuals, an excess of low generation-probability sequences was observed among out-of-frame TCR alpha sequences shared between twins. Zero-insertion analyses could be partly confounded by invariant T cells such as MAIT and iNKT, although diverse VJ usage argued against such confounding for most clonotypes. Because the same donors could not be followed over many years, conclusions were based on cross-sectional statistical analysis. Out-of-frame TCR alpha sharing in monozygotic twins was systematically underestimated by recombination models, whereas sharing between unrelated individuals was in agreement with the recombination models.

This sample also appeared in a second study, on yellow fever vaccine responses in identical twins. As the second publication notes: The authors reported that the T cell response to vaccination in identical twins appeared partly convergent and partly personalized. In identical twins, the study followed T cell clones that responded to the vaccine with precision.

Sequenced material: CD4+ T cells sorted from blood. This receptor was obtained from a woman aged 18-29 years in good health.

The CDR3 loop reads CASTLGETPYNEQFF. The DNA is TGTGCCAGCACCCTGGGGGAGACCCCCTACAATGAGCAGTTCTTC. The V and J segments used are TRBV12-3 or TRBV12-4 and TRBJ2-1; the D gene is possibly TRBD1 or TRBD2, with 5 bases matching each. V sheds 7 bases and J sheds 2 bases, leaving 15 bases between their ends. Including cysteine and phenylalanine, the CDR3 has 15 amino acids. Only the CDR3 DNA is retained, 45 bases long and in frame from the first base.